This TCR beta chain was captured in a study of human T cells and chemical hapten exposure (dated by TCRdb to the early 2020s). Describing the broader study: For sensitization, 2% DPC in acetone was applied to a roughly 2 cm by roughly 2 cm area of upper inner arm skin. In alopecia patients, the study followed how the peripheral blood TCR repertoire changed in vivo over primary and secondary sensitization to diphenylcyclopropenone (DPC), a hapten. Blood was sampled from patients pre-sensitization (week 0) and at 2, 6 and about 24 weeks after DPC sensitization. Most of the patients in the cohort were female, and the cohort covered alopecia areata with under or over 50% scalp involvement, alopecia totalis and alopecia universalis. Each blood RNA sample was used to sequence both TCR alpha and TCR beta chains. Libraries were combined into a pool for sequencing, and differences in TCR yield between samples came mainly from small differences in library volumes within the pool. For TCR sequencing, blood came from 25 to 35 alopecia patients at anywhere from one to four time points (pre-sensitization, 2, 6 and 24 weeks). Patch testing was done on the upper back using Finn chambers containing 0.01% DPC, and results were scored after 6 days according to International Contact Dermatitis Research Group standards. Throughout the study period of roughly 24 weeks, patients also received therapeutic DPC doses to the scalp every week.

The library relied on RACE. The sequencing machine was a NextSeq 500. Library preparation attached unique molecular identifiers to individual cDNA molecules for quantitative, reproducible TCR counting. Regarding the original processing steps: Samples had a median of roughly 87,000 TCRs, with a range from roughly 23,224 to 750,000. V, J and CDR3 annotation of the TCR reads was performed with the Decombinator software suite. For PS versus PT1 abundance plots, all samples were subsampled to the same number of TCRs (28,000). Expanded TCRs were defined as absent before sensitization and observed at least eight times at the 2-week time point. TCRdb passed the public sequencing reads through fastp at Q25 and MiXCR, retaining productive beta sequences. Duplicate CDR3 protein sequences are folded into a single record with the most common DNA and genes. The V and J calls were not made by the authors but by TCRdb's processing. Across this sample there are tens of thousands of distinct CDR3 sequences, with about 9.6% seen only once. The ten biggest clones cover 9.5% to 10% of the sample.

This clonotype was detected only a few times. What this receptor recognizes is not known. Base qualities are not at hand, and no much larger clone is one base apart. V and J are truncated by 3 bases and 4 bases respectively, leaving an intervening sequence of 9 bases. CDR1 and CDR2 were assigned from the germline V gene as KGHSH and LQKENI. Including cysteine and phenylalanine, the CDR3 has 13 amino acids. This entry keeps only the CDR3 DNA: 39 bases, framed from base 1. Reading the label with the study, this specimen's time point is: pre-sensitization, week 0. Sample treatment or condition, as interpreted from the label and publication: therapeutic diphenylcyclopropenone sensitization with weekly scalp DPC. Total RNA was extracted from unfractionated whole blood collected in Tempus Blood RNA tubes. Blood at each patch-test visit was drawn before the patch test was applied. Patients were considered eligible if aged 18 to 70, diagnosed with alopecia and deemed suitable for DPC therapy, and patients were excluded if pregnant.

Study-level results and caveats: Repeated subsampling changed both the strength of the expansion versus patch-test correlation and the threshold at which that correlation became significant. The number of PT1 expanded TCRs positively correlated with patch test score, significant at thresholds 8, 16 and 32 but not 4. DPC sensitization did not change how many TCRs were above 1 in 1000 frequency, and no evidence was found of alterations in global repertoire structure. Expanded TCRs formed significantly more large CDR3 similarity clusters than pre-sensitization or healthy control sets, consistent with antigen-driven responses. Because every patient had alopecia, a presumed autoimmune disease, the patients' immune response might differ from that of healthy individuals.

This specimen was whole blood, taken in connection with sensitization to the hapten diphenylcyclopropenone (DPC). The TCR comes from a woman aged 25-40 years with alopecia areata. Some clones in this sample may be carry-over from other donors' samples. The rearranged segments are TRBV18 and TRBJ2-5; the D gene is not confidently resolved. The CDR3 region: CASSPVHAETQYF. Read as DNA, the sequence is TGTGCCAGCTCACCGGTCCATGCAGAGACCCAGTACTTC.